The 24 T cell receptor beta chains given below trace back to one sample, sequenced in a study of blood T cell repertoires in COVID-19. The repertoire was sequenced with immunoSEQ multiplex PCR; TCRdb's copy has only in-frame clones and lacks some. The data hold more than 200,000 clones, with around 89% observed a single time. The sequenced sample was PBMCs or T cells enriched from blood (not recorded which). Receptors originate from a woman aged 25 to 45 who had recovered from COVID-19.

Written as DNA, the CDR3 is TGCAGCGTTGCATTACGGACAGGGCTCTTTTCCTCTGGAAACACCATATATTTT. This codes for CSVALRTGLFSSGNTIYF. V usage is TRBV29-1 and J usage is TRBJ1-3; 8 bases fit TRBD1. The CDR3 has 18 residues. V shed 4 bases and J 0 bases; nucleotides not matched to a gene: 14. CDR1 is SQVTM and CDR2 is ANQGSEA in the germline V gene.

The genes are TRBV7-9 and TRBJ1-2; 8 positions agree with TRBD1. J was trimmed by 5 bases and V by 4 bases; bases with no gene match: 6. Germline V gives CDR1 SEHNR, CDR2 FQNEAQ (reference sequence). This CDR3 contains 14 residues. In nucleotides, the CDR3 is TGTGCCAGCAGCTCGACAGGGGATTGGTATGGCTACACCTTC. Translation: CASSSTGDWYGYTF.

This chain joins TRBV10-1 and TRBJ2-7; D might be TRBD1 (5 bases). The CDR3 runs 14 residues. CDR1 and CDR2 (germline): WNHNN, SYGVQD (reference sequence). V was cut by 1 base and J by 6 bases, with 13 bases left in between. CDR3 sequence reads: CASSELQDTFEQYF. CDR3 nucleotides: TGCGCCAGCAGTGAGTTACAGGACACCTTCGAGCAGTACTTC.

This clone was seen a handful of times. Written as DNA, the CDR3 is TGCGCCAGCAGCCAGACAGGGTTTCAGCCCCAGCATTTT. This sequence encodes CASSQTGFQPQHF. The gene calls are TRBV4-3 and TRBJ1-5; 7 nucleotides line up with TRBD1. Germline-derived CDR1 and CDR2 are LGHNA and YSLEER. V trimming: 3 bases; J trimming: 6 bases; junction bases outside the gene matches: 2. The CDR3 consists of 13 residues.

This clone was recorded once. This sequence joins TRBV11-2 and TRBJ2-1; 12 bases align to TRBD2. The CDR3 is 15 residues long. The germline CDR1 and CDR2 sequences are SGHAT and FQNNGV. J gave up 7 bases and V 7 bases, and 8 bases lay outside the gene matches. The CDR3 coding sequence is TGTGCCAGCACCTCCAGACTAGCGGGAGTAAATGAGCAGTTCTTC. This sequence encodes CASTSRLAGVNEQFF. Supplemented by reference TRBV11-2 and TRBJ2-1, the full variable domain reads EAGVAQSPRYKIIEKRQSVAFWCNPISGHATLYWYQQILGQGPKLLIQFQNNGVVDDSQLPKDRFSAERLKGVDSTLKIQPAKLEDSAVYLCASTSRLAGVNEQFFGPGTRLTVL.

The chain is built from TRBV6-2 or TRBV6-3 and TRBJ2-5; 7 bases align to TRBD2. Germline V CDR1 and CDR2: MNHEY, SVGEGT. The V gene end was trimmed by 2 bases and the J gene end by 1 base; junction bases not matched to a gene: 7. The CDR3 runs to 16 residues. CDR3 in amino acids: CASSYPKLAAQETQYF. CDR3 sequence (DNA): TGTGCCAGCAGTTACCCCAAGCTAGCGGCCCAAGAGACCCAGTACTTC.

The rearrangement links TRBV11-1 to TRBJ1-1, with D hard to call. The CDR3 totals 16 residues. Trimming cost V 4 bases and J 1 base, with 16 bases left between them. Germline V gives CDR1 SGHAT, CDR2 FQDESV (reference sequence). The DNA of the CDR3 is TGTGCCAGCAGCTCGCCCGGACCGGGGTGGAACACTGAAGCTTTCTTT. Translation: CASSSPGPGWNTEAFF.

The chain links TRBV9 to TRBJ1-5, with TRBD1 as a possible D gene (6 bases). The CDR3 contains 14 residues. With 0 bases removed from V and 7 bases from J, the gap between germline ends came to 11 bases. Germline assignment: CDR1 SGDLS and CDR2 YYNGEE. CDR3 region: CASSVGQGKQPQHF. The CDR3 nucleotides read TGTGCCAGCAGCGTAGGGCAGGGGAAACAGCCCCAGCATTTT.

This clone was observed a few times. This sequence joins TRBV6-2 or TRBV6-3 and TRBJ1-5, with TRBD1 identical over 8 bases. CDR1 is MNHEY, CDR2 SVGEGT, per germline. With V trimmed by 3 bases and J by 4 bases, 8 bases remained unmatched. This CDR3 is built from 16 residues. CDR3 DNA sequence: TGTGCCAGCAGTTATGGGGCTGACAGGGGTAATCAGCCCCAGCATTTT. It codes for CASSYGADRGNQPQHF.

The CDR3 bases are TGTGCCAGCAGCAGAAGCGCAACGGGACTAAGACACTACGAGCAGTACTTC. It yields the protein CASSRSATGLRHYEQYF. The V gene is TRBV7-2, the J gene TRBJ2-7; 7 bases fit TRBD2. The CDR3 runs 17 residues. Germline assignment: CDR1 SGHTA and CDR2 FQGNSA. The V and J ends lost 5 bases and 3 bases, in that order; junction bases with no gene match: 16.

The rearrangement joins TRBV27 to TRBJ2-1, with unresolved D. Germline V lookup: CDR1 MNHEY, CDR2 SMNVEV (reference sequence). V was shortened by 5 bases and J by 0 bases, with 17 bases between the two germline ends. The CDR3 is 17 residues long. The CDR3 DNA is TGTGCCAGCAGTCCTGGCCCATTCCTTTCCTCCTACAATGAGCAGTTCTTC. Its translation is CASSPGPFLSSYNEQFF.

CDR3 loop: CASKGLRDRGIEQFF. CDR3 sequence (DNA): TGTGCCAGTAAAGGGCTCCGGGACAGGGGCATTGAGCAGTTCTTC. The V gene is TRBV19, the J gene TRBJ2-1, with TRBD1 matching over 10 bases. V dropped 7 bases and J dropped 9; count of bases not matched to a gene: 12. The V gene's germline CDR1 is LNHDA and CDR2 SQIVND (reference sequence). CDR3 length: 15 amino acids.

This chain links TRBV10-3 with TRBJ1-2; D is perhaps TRBD1 (6 bases). V lost 6 bases, J lost 6 bases, and 14 bases lay in between. This CDR3 has 13 residues. From germline, CDR1 is ENHRY and CDR2 SYGVKD. The CDR3 sequence: CAISNRDTDGYTF. The CDR3 nucleotides are TGTGCCATCAGCAACCGGGACACAGATGGCTACACCTTC.

This rearrangement joins TRBV25-1 to TRBJ1-4; D uncertain. In germline, CDR1 is MGHDK, CDR2 SYGVNS. The V end was cut by 4 bases, the J end by 8 bases, with 14 bases between. The CDR3 totals 14 residues. The CDR3 protein is CASSGPGLKEKLFF. CDR3 in DNA: TGTGCCAGCAGTGGGCCCGGACTGAAAGAAAAACTGTTTTTT.

The V and J genes are TRBV28 and TRBJ2-7; TRBD2 aligns across 7 bases. The CDR3 length is 16 residues. Germline CDR1 is MDHEN and CDR2 is SYDVKM. V shed 1 base and J 3 bases; nucleotides not matched to a gene: 9. The CDR3 DNA reads TGTGCCAGCAGTTTATTCCGGCTAGCGGCCCTCTACGAGCAGTACTTC. It is translated as CASSLFRLAALYEQYF.

The J gene is TRBJ1-5, the V gene TRBV28, with TRBD1 identical over 8 bases. V was clipped by 4 bases and J by 2 bases; unmatched bases: 4. Germline V gene sequence: CDR1 MDHEN, CDR2 SYDVKM. The CDR3 runs 15 residues. The CDR3 loop is CASSYLDRGNQPQHF. The CDR3 DNA is TGTGCCAGCAGTTACCTGGACAGGGGCAATCAGCCCCAGCATTTT.

The chain combines TRBV7-2 with TRBJ1-2; 12 bases map to TRBD1. This CDR3 is built from 14 residues. CDR1 and CDR2 from the germline V gene are SGHTA and FQGNSA. The trim removed 4 bases at V and 8 bases at J, leaving 5 bases unmatched. This chain's CDR3 is CASSSGQGAQGYTF. CDR3 nucleotides: TGTGCCAGCAGCTCGGGACAGGGGGCGCAGGGCTACACCTTC.

This chain uses TRBV5-4 with TRBJ2-7; weak D call: TRBD2 (5 bases). Trimming removed 0 bases from V and 3 bases from J, with 10 bases in between. CDR1 SGHNT and CDR2 YYREEE come from the germline V gene (reference sequence). The CDR3 runs 14 residues. In DNA form, the CDR3 reads TGTGCCAGCAGCTTGGGAGGGTTTGACTACGAGCAGTACTTC. Protein sequence: CASSLGGFDYEQYF.

The V gene is TRBV6-5, the J gene TRBJ1-4; the match to TRBD1 covers 7 bases. The trim removed 6 bases at V and 7 bases at J, leaving 8 bases unmatched. Per the germline V gene, CDR1 is MNHEY and CDR2 is SVGAGI. The CDR3 runs to 14 residues. The CDR3 loop is CASRGPGGSEKLFF. The CDR3, as DNA: TGTGCCAGCAGAGGACCAGGGGGTAGTGAAAAACTGTTTTTT.

V and J are TRBV5-1 and TRBJ1-1, with 8 bases matching TRBD1. The CDR3 consists of 12 residues. Germline CDR1 is SGHRS and CDR2 is YFSETQ. The ends lost 6 bases at V and 7 bases at J; junction bases unmatched: 5. This chain's CDR3 is CASTLGQGEAFF. In nucleotides, the CDR3 is TGCGCCAGCACCCTAGGACAGGGTGAAGCTTTCTTT.

This chain uses TRBV7-2 with TRBJ2-1; 7 bases are a match to TRBD1. Germline loops: CDR1 SGHTA, CDR2 FQGNSA. CDR3 length: 12 amino acids. The junction had 8 bases not matched to a gene; V was cut back by 5 bases and J by 13 bases. The CDR3 coding sequence is TGTGCCAGCAGCCCCGACAGGGTTATTCAGTTCTTC. Protein sequence: CASSPDRVIQFF.

In its sample, this clone was seen a few times. V is TRBV19 and J is TRBJ2-1, with D possibly being TRBD2 (6 bases). The germline V and J ends were trimmed by 8 bases and 0 bases, with 14 bases remaining between them. The CDR3 is made up of 15 amino acids. Germline V gene data show CDR1 as LNHDA and CDR2 as SQIVND (reference sequence). The CDR3 region is CASQERASSYNEQFF. The CDR3 DNA follows: TGTGCCAGTCAAGAGCGGGCGAGCTCCTACAATGAGCAGTTCTTC.

This chain connects TRBV18 to TRBJ1-3; D not certain. This CDR3 comprises 16 residues. Between the trimmed V and J ends, which lost 6 bases and 2 bases, there was a span of 17 bases. Germline loops: CDR1 KGHSH, CDR2 LQKENI. Here the CDR3 reads CASSPLSAIAGNTIYF. The CDR3 bases are TGTGCCAGCTCCCCCCTAAGTGCAATCGCTGGAAACACCATATATTTT.

This sequence joins TRBV5-5 and TRBJ1-1; possible D gene TRBD1, 5 bases. Germline CDR1 and CDR2: SGHKS and YYEKEE (reference sequence). Deletions cut 4 bases from V and 0 bases from J, with 13 bases between. CDR3 length: 15 residues. This chain's CDR3 is CASSLGLLMNTEAFF. The DNA for the CDR3 is TGTGCCAGCAGCCTGGGACTGCTCATGAACACTGAAGCTTTCTTT.